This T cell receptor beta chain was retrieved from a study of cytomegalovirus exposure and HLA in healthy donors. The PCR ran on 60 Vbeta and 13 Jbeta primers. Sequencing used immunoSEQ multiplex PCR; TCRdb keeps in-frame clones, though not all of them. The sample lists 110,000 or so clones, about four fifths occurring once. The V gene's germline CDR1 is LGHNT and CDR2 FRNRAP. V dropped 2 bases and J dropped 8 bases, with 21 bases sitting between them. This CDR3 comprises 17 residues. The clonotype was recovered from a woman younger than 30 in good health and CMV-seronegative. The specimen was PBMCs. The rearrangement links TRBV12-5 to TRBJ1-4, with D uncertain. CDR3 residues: CASGLSSGVAGREKLFF. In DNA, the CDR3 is TGTGCTAGTGGTTTGTCGTCCGGGGTGGCAGGCAGAGAAAAACTGTTTTTT.